This T cell receptor beta chain was sequenced in a study of blood T cell repertoires in COVID-19. The wider study: T cells, B-cell-depleted T cells, or PBMCs provided the cDNA or gDNA that served as material.

The germline CDR1 and CDR2 sequences are SGHTA and FQGNSA. There are 13 residues in the CDR3. Trimming removed 3 bases from V and 7 bases from J, with 12 bases in between. Profiling relied on immunoSEQ multiplex PCR, and the TCRdb table lists in-frame clones only, not all of them. Here the sample spans 250,000 to 350,000 clones, 90% being singletons. This TCR derives from a young woman who had recovered from COVID-19. The sample comprised PBMCs or T cells enriched from blood (not recorded which). This chain links TRBV7-2 with TRBJ1-1; D gene uncertain. In DNA, the CDR3 is TGTGCCAGCAGCTTGTCCGTAGAGAGTGAAGCTTTCTTT. Translation: CASSLSVESEAFF.